This T cell receptor beta chain was identified during a study of T cells after yellow fever vaccination. Points from the study as a whole: Though it reached lower strength, the secondary response hit its peak faster, day 5 versus 15. Relatively few clonotypes were ones that appeared in both CD4 and CD8 compartments.

TCRdb processed the 5' RACE reads anew with MiXCR; each CDR3 protein has one entry. This table has about 110,000 distinct CDR3 sequences, approximately 8.4% appearing once. This clonotype has just a few counts. Its antigen is unknown. Compared with germline, one end of the junction differs, possibly owing to a read error. The CDR3 contains 16 residues. CDR1 and CDR2 (germline): SGHNT, YENEEA. The sequenced sample was CD8+ T cells sorted from PBMCs, obtained 45 days after the yellow fever booster vaccination. The chain joins TRBV11-3 to TRBJ2-2; 9 bases agree with TRBD2. The sequence was obtained from a man in his thirties or forties who received the YFV17D yellow fever vaccine. CDR3 nucleotides: TGTGCCAGCAGCCCCCGAGTTAGCGGGAGCACCGGGGGGCTGTTTTTT. Translation: CASSPRVSGSTGGLFF.